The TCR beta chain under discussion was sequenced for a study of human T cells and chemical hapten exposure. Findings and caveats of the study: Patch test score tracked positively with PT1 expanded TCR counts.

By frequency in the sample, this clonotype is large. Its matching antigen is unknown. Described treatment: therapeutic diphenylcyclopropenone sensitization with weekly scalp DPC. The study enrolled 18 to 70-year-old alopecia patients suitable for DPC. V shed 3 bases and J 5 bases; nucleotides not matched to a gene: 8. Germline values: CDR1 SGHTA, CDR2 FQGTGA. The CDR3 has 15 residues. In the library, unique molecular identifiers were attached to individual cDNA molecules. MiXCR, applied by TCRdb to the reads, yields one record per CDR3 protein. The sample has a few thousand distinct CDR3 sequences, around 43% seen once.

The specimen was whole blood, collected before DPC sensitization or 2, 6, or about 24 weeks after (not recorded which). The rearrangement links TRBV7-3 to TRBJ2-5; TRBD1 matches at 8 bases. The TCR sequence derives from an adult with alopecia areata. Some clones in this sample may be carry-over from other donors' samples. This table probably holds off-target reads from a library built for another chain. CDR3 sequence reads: CASSFPGTGYETQYF. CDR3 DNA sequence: TGTGCCAGCAGCTTTCCGGGGACAGGTTACGAGACCCAGTACTTC.